This T cell receptor (beta chain) came from a study of blood T cells in healthy people across ages. Study results and caveats: Researchers judged that diversity estimates from one million T cells fell short of true values. Across the age range, TCR beta diversity per million T cells fell in a roughly linear way.

The authors isolated at least 6 million PBMCs per sample. This clonotype was seen at least ten times. Its antigen is currently unknown. Germline lookup yields CDR1 SGHRS and CDR2 YFSETQ. After removal of 0 bases from V and 2 bases from J, the junction contained 4 bases not matched to a gene. The CDR3 runs to 15 residues. Through a sample-barcoded 5' primer and a J-beta primer mix, a second PCR was run for roughly 6 to 11 cycles. One entry per CDR3 protein results from TCRdb running MiXCR on the 5' RACE reads. The sample consists of approximately 730,000 distinct CDR3 sequences, roughly 44% of them appearing once.

This chain links TRBV5-1 with TRBJ2-7; 8 bases agree with TRBD2. The source material was blood. The sequence derives from a woman aged 55-75 years in good health. CDR3 bases: TGCGCCAGCAGCTTGGGTAATAGCGGGACCTACGAGCAGTACTTC. Its translation is CASSLGNSGTYEQYF.